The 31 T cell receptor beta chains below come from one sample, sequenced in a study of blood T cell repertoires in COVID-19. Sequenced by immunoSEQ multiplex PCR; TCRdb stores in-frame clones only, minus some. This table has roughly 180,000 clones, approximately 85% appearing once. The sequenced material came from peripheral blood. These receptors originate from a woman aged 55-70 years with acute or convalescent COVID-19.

DNA for the CDR3: TGTGCCAGCAGCCAAGCAGAAGCGGGAGGGAGGGAGACCCAGTACTTC. Translated: CASSQAEAGGRETQYF. The rearrangement links TRBV4-2 to TRBJ2-5; 10 nucleotides agree with TRBD2. The CDR3 spans 16 residues. Per the germline V gene, CDR1 is LGHNA and CDR2 is YNFKEQ. The V and J ends lost 1 base and 5 bases, in that order; junction bases with no gene match: 7.

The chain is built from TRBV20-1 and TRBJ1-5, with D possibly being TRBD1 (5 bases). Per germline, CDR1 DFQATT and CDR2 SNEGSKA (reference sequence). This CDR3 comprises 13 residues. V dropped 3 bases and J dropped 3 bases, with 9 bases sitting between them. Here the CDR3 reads CSASRQTNQPQHF. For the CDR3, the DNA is TGCAGTGCTAGTCGACAGACCAATCAGCCCCAGCATTTT.

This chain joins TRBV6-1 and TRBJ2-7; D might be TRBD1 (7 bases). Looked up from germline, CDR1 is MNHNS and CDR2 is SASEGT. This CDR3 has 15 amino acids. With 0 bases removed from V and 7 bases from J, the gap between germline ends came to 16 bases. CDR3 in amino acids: CASSEAGGTASEQYF. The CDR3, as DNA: TGTGCCAGCAGTGAAGCAGGCGGGACAGCCTCGGAGCAGTACTTC.

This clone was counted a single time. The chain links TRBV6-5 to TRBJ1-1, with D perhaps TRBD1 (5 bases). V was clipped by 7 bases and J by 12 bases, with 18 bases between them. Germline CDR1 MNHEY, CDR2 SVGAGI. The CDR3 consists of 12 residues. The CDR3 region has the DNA TGTGCCAGCAAGGGGTACGGGGAGGTGCCTTTCTTT. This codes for CASKGYGEVPFF.

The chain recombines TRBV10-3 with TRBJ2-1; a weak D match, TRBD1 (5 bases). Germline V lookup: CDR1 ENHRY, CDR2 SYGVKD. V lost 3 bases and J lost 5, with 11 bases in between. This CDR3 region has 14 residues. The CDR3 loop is CAISDGGAHNEQFF. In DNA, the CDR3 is TGTGCCATCAGTGATGGTGGGGCCCACAATGAGCAGTTCTTC.

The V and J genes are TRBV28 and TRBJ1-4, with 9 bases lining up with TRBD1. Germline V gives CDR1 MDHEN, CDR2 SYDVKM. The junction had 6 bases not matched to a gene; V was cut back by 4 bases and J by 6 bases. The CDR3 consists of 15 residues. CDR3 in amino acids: CASSSPGTGHEKLFF. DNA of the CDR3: TGTGCCAGCAGTTCCCCCGGGACAGGGCATGAAAAACTGTTTTTT.

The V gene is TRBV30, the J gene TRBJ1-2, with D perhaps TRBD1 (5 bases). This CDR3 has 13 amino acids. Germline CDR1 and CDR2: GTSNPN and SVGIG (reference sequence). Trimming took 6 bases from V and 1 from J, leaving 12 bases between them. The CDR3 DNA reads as TGTGCCTGTGGGGCATCCGATAACTATGGCTACACCTTC. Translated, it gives CACGASDNYGYTF.

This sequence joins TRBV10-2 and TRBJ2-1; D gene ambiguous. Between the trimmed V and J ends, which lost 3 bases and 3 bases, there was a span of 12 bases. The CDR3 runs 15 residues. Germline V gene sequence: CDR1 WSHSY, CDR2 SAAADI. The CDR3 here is CASSDTPTYYNEQFF. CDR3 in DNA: TGCGCCAGCAGTGACACCCCCACTTACTACAATGAGCAGTTCTTC.

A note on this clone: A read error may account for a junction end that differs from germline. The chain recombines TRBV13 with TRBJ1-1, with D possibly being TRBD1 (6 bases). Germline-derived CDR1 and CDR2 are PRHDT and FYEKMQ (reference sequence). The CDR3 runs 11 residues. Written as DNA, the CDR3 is TGTGCCAGCAGCTTATCCCAGACAGGAGTTTTT. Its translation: CASSLSQTGVF.

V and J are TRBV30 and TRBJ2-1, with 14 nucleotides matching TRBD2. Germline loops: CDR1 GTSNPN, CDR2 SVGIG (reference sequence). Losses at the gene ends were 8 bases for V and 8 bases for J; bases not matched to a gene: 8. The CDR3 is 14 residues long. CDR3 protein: CAHGLAGGSDEQFF. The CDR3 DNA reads TGTGCCCACGGACTAGCGGGAGGTAGTGATGAGCAGTTCTTC.

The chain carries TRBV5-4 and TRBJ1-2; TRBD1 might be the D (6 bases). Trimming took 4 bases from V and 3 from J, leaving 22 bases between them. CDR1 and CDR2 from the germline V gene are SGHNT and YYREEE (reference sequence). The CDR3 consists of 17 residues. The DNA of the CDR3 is TGTGCCAGCAGCCGACCCCAACAGGGAGGGGTTGACTATGGCTACACCTTC. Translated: CASSRPQQGGVDYGYTF.

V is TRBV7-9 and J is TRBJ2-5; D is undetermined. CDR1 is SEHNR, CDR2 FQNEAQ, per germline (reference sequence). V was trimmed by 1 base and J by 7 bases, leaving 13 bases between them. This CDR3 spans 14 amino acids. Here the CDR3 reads CASSLGSTPVTQYF. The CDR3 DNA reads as TGTGCCAGCAGCTTAGGATCCACCCCGGTGACCCAGTACTTC.

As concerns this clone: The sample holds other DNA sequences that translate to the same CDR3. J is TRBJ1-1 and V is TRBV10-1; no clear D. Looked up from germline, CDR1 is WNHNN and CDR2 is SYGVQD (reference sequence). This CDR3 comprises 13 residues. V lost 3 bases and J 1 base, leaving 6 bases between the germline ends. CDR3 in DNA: TGCGCCAGCAGTGAAGAGGGGAACACTGAAGCTTTCTTT. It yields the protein CASSEEGNTEAFF.

CDR3 DNA sequence: TGCGCCAGCAGCCTGGGGACACTATACAATGAGCAGTTCTTC. Its protein product is CASSLGTLYNEQFF. V is TRBV5-1 and J is TRBJ2-1, with D possibly being TRBD1 (6 bases). The length of the CDR3 is 14 residues. Trimming shortened V by 4 bases and J by 4 bases, and 12 bases separated the two germline ends. The germline V gene has CDR1 SGHRS and CDR2 YFSETQ. The complete variable domain, with remaining parts taken from reference TRBV5-1 and TRBJ2-1, reads KAGVTQTPRYLIKTRGQQVTLSCSPISGHRSVSWYQQTPGQGLQFLFEYFSETQRNKGNFPGRFSGRQFSNSRSEMNVSTLELGDSALYLCASSLGTLYNEQFFGPGTRLTVL.

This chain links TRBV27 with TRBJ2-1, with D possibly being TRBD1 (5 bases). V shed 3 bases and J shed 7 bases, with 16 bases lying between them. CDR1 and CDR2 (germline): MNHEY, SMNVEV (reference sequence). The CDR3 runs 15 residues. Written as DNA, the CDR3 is TGTGCCAGCAGTTTGGCCAACGTTGGGGCGAATGAGCAGTTCTTC. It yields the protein CASSLANVGANEQFF.

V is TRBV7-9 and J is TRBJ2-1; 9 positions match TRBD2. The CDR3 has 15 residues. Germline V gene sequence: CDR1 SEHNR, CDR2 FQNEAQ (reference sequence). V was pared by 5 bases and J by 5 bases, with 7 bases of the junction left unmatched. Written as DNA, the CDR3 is TGTGCCAGCAGCCATCGACTAGCGGATAACAATGAGCAGTTCTTC. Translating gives CASSHRLADNNEQFF.

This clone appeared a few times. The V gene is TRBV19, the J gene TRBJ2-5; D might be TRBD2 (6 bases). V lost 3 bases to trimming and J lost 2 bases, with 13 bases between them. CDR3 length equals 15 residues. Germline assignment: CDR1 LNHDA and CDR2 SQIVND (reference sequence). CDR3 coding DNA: TGTGCCAGTAGTATCGCGGAGGGCGGGCAAGAGACCCAGTACTTC. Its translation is CASSIAEGGQETQYF.

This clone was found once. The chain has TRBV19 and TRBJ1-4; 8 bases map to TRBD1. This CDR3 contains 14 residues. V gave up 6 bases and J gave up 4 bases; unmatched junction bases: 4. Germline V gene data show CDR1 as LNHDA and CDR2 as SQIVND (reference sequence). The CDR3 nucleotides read TGTGCCAGTAGCCGACAGGGGAATAATGAAAAACTGTTTTTT. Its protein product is CASSRQGNNEKLFF.

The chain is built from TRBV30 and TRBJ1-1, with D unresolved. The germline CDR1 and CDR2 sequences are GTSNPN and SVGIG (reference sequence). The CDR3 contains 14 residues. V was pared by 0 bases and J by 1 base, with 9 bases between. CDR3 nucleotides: TGTGCCTGGAGTGTACTTTCCCCGAACACTGAAGCTTTCTTT. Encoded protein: CAWSVLSPNTEAFF.

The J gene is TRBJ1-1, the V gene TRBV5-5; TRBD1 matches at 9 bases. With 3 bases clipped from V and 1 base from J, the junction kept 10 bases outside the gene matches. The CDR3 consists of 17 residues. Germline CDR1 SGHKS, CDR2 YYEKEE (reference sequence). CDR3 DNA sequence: TGTGCCAGCAGCTCGGACAGGGGATTAATTTCGAACACTGAAGCTTTCTTT. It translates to CASSSDRGLISNTEAFF.

CDR3 coding DNA: TGTGCCTGGAGTGTAGGGCGGGGATCCTACAATGAGCAGTTCTTC. Amino acid sequence: CAWSVGRGSYNEQFF. The gene calls are TRBV30 and TRBJ2-1, with D perhaps matching TRBD2 (6 bases). V was clipped by 0 bases and J by 1 base, with 10 bases between them. This CDR3 region has 15 residues. Germline V gene sequence: CDR1 GTSNPN, CDR2 SVGIG (reference sequence).

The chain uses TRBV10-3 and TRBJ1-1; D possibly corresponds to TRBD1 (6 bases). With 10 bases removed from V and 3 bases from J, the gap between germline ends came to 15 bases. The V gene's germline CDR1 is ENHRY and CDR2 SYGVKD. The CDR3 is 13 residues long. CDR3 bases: TGTGCCACCGGGCGGGAGGGGGACACTGAAGCTTTCTTT. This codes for CATGREGDTEAFF.

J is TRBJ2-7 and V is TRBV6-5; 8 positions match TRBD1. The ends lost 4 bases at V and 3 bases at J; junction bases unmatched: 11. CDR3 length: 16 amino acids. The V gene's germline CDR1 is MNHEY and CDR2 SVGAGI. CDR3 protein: CASSSSRTGTLYEQYV. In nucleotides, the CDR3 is TGTGCCAGCAGTTCCTCTAGGACAGGGACTCTCTACGAGCAGTACGTC.

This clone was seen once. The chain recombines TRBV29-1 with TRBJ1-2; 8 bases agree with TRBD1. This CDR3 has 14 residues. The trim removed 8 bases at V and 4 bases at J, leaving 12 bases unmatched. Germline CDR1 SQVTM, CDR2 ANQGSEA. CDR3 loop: CSTWTGIGVYGYTF. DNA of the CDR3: TGCAGCACCTGGACAGGGATTGGGGTCTATGGCTACACCTTC.

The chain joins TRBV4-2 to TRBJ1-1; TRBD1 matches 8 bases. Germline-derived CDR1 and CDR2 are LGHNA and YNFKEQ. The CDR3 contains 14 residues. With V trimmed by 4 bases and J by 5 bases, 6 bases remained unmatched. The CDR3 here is CASSPWTGSTEAFF. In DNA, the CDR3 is TGTGCCAGCAGCCCCTGGACAGGGTCAACTGAAGCTTTCTTT.

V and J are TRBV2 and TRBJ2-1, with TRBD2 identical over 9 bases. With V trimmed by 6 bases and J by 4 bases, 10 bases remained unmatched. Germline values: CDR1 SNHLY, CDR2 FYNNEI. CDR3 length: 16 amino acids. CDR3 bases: TGTGCCAGCAGGGGGCGGGAGGGACGGAGATACAATGAGCAGTTCTTC. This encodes CASRGREGRRYNEQFF.

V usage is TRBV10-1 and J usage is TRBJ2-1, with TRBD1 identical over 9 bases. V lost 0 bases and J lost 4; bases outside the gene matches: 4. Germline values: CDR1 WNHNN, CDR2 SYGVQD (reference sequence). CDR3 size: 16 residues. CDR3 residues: CASSESNGQGYNEQFF. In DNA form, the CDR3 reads TGCGCCAGCAGTGAGTCGAATGGACAGGGGTACAATGAGCAGTTCTTC.

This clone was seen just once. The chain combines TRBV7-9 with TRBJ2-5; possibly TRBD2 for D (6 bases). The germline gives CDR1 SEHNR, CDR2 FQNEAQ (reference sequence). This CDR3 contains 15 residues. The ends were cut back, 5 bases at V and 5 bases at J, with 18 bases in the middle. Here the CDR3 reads CASSGTIGTLETQYF. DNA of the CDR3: TGTGCCAGCAGCGGGACGATAGGGACTTTGGAGACCCAGTACTTC.

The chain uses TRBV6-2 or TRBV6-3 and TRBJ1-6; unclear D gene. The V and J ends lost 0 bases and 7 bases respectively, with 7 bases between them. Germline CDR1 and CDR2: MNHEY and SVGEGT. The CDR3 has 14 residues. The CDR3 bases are TGTGCCAGCAGTTACTCCTACAGAAATTCACCCCTCCACTTT. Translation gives CASSYSYRNSPLHF.

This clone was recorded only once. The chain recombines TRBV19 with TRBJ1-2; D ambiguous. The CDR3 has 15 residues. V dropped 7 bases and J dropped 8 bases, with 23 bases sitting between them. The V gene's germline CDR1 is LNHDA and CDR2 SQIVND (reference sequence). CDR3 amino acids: CASTTASQIQSGYTF. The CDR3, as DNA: TGTGCCAGTACCACGGCCTCACAAATACAGTCGGGCTACACCTTC.

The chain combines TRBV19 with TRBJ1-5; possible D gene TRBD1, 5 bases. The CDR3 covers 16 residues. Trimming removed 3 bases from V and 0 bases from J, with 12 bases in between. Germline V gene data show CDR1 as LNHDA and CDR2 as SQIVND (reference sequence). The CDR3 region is CASSIRTGFSNQPQHF. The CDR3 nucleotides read TGTGCCAGTAGTATCCGAACAGGATTTAGCAATCAGCCCCAGCATTTT.